Given below is one T cell receptor (beta chain) in context. Antigen unknown. The assay was immunoSEQ multiplex PCR, and TCRdb's table has in-frame clones only and misses some. The profile shows fewer than 350,000 clones, more than 75% of them singletons. This record belongs to a study of cytomegalovirus exposure and HLA in healthy donors. The wider study: The roughly 670 first-cohort repertoires shared a platform with the roughly 130 validation repertoires, as reported in a later analysis.

Whole-study findings and limits: Cytomegalovirus status was reportedly diagnosed by the classifier with high sensitivity and specificity.

V was trimmed by 0 bases and J by 7 bases, leaving 16 bases between them. Per the germline V gene, CDR1 is LNHNV and CDR2 is YYDKDF (reference sequence). The CDR3 sequence is 15 residues long. This chain connects TRBV15 to TRBJ2-7; TRBD2 might be the D (5 bases). Specimen: PBMCs. The sequence came from a woman younger than 30 in good health and CMV-seronegative. The CDR3: CATSRERHSVGEQYF. The CDR3 DNA follows: TGTGCCACCAGCAGAGAACGTCATAGCGTTGGGGAGCAGTACTTC.